Listed below are T cell receptor beta chains from one sample, sequenced in a study of blood T cell repertoires in COVID-19. Produced via immunoSEQ multiplex PCR; TCRdb's table is partial and in-frame only. Of about 220,000 clones listed, roughly 85% are singletons. The sequenced sample was PBMCs or T cells enriched from blood (not recorded which). The source of these receptors is a woman in her forties or fifties who had been exposed to COVID-19. CDR3s include the opening cysteine and the closing phenylalanine or tryptophan. The D gene is left open where the match is weak. Size is stated for part of the rows, as once, few or many counts, or as a class when the clone is expanded.

v_call	j_call	d_call	clone_size	cdr3_aa	cdr3_nt
TRBV10-3	TRBJ2-2	TRBD1	.	CAIKGTGGAGELFF	TGTGCCATCAAGGGGACAGGGGGCGCCGGGGAGCTGTTTTTT
TRBV6-5	TRBJ1-1	TRBD1	.	CASSYSTGKNTEAFF	TGTGCCAGCAGTTACTCGACAGGGAAGAACACTGAAGCTTTCTTT
TRBV5-1	TRBJ1-1	.	.	CASSLTGFNTEAFF	TGCGCCAGCAGCTTGACAGGGTTCAACACTGAAGCTTTCTTT
TRBV9	TRBJ2-1	.	.	CASSVASDPYNEQFF	TGTGCCAGCAGCGTAGCTAGCGACCCCTACAATGAGCAGTTCTTC
TRBV7-9	TRBJ2-2	.	.	CASSPARGTNTGELFF	TGTGCCAGCAGCCCAGCCCGGGGGACGAACACCGGGGAGCTGTTTTTT
TRBV29-1	TRBJ1-1	.	.	CSVSWSRVHPKGTEAFF	TGCAGCGTTAGCTGGAGCAGGGTTCACCCAAAGGGCACTGAAGCTTTCTTT
TRBV23-1	TRBJ1-5	.	.	CASSQFWTDQPQHF	TGCGCCAGCAGTCAATTCTGGACTGATCAGCCCCAGCATTTT
TRBV12-3/TRBV12-4	TRBJ2-1	TRBD1	.	CASSAGTGLIF	TGTGCCAGCAGCGCCGGGACAGGGCTAATCTTC
TRBV9	TRBJ1-3	TRBD1	.	CASSLDRASGNTIYF	TGTGCCAGCAGCCTGGACAGGGCCTCTGGAAACACCATATATTTT
TRBV2	TRBJ1-1	.	.	CASSVRATEAFF	TGTGCCAGCAGTGTCCGAGCCACGGAAGCTTTCTTT
TRBV3-1/TRBV3-2	TRBJ1-6	.	.	CASSQDLRRSPLHF	TGTGCCAGCAGCCAAGATCTACGGCGGTCACCCCTCCACTTT
TRBV7-2	TRBJ2-3	.	.	CASSWDSPGVDTQYF	TGTGCCAGCAGCTGGGACTCCCCTGGGGTGGATACGCAGTATTTT
TRBV10-2	TRBJ1-5	.	.	CASKAREGQPQHF	TGCGCCAGCAAGGCGAGGGAAGGACAGCCCCAGCATTTT
TRBV18	TRBJ2-3	.	.	CASSPSERGTDTQYF	TGTGCCAGCTCACCCTCAGAAAGGGGGACAGATACGCAGTATTTT
TRBV2	TRBJ1-4	.	.	CASSGQYNEKLFF	TGTGCCAGCTCCGGACAGTATAATGAAAAACTGTTTTTT
TRBV2	TRBJ1-3	TRBD1	few	CASSDPGQGDTIYF	TGTGCCAGCAGTGACCCCGGACAGGGGGACACCATATATTTT
TRBV5-1	TRBJ2-3	.	.	CASSFGRGARTDTQYF	TGCGCCAGCAGCTTCGGGCGCGGGGCGAGGACAGATACGCAGTATTTT
TRBV28	TRBJ2-1	TRBD1	.	CASSSDRGRYNEQFF	TGTGCCAGCAGTAGCGACAGGGGGCGATACAATGAGCAGTTCTTC
TRBV27	TRBJ1-1	TRBD1	.	CASSPYRTGGVNTEAFF	TGTGCCAGCAGTCCATACCGGACAGGGGGCGTAAACACTGAAGCTTTCTTT
TRBV7-8	TRBJ2-5	TRBD1	.	CASSIRDRLTQETQYF	TGTGCCAGCAGCATTAGGGACAGACTGACCCAAGAGACCCAGTACTTC
TRBV5-4	TRBJ1-1	.	.	CASSAARGNTEAFF	TGTGCCAGCAGCGCTGCCAGGGGCAACACTGAAGCTTTCTTT
TRBV18	TRBJ1-2	.	.	CASSPPGGSNYGYTF	TGTGCCAGCTCACCTCCGGGGGGAAGTAACTATGGCTACACCTTC
TRBV29-1	TRBJ1-2	.	.	CSAPTGYGYTF	TGCAGCGCTCCGACAGGATATGGCTACACCTTC
TRBV28	TRBJ2-7	.	once	CASSRSGLGEQYF	TGTGCCAGCAGCCGATCCGGACTCGGCGAGCAGTACTTC
TRBV29-1	TRBJ2-3	.	.	CSTTPGGRGWTDTQYF	TGCAGCACCACGCCCGGGGGAAGGGGATGGACAGATACGCAGTATTTT
TRBV14	TRBJ2-7	TRBD2	.	CASSQARGGIYEQYF	TGTGCCAGCAGCCAAGCTAGGGGAGGGATCTACGAGCAGTACTTC
TRBV5-1	TRBJ2-6	.	.	CASSLSLADPGANVLTF	TGCGCCAGCAGCTTGTCACTAGCTGATCCTGGGGCCAACGTCCTGACTTTC
TRBV6-4	TRBJ2-2	TRBD1	.	CASRTGGAPGELFF	TGTGCCAGCAGGACAGGGGGCGCTCCCGGGGAGCTGTTTTTT
TRBV5-1	TRBJ1-1	.	.	CASSPRGGMNTEAFF	TGCGCCAGCTCCCCCAGAGGAGGGATGAACACTGAAGCTTTCTTT
TRBV29-1	TRBJ1-5	TRBD1	.	CSVGGGNSSRDQPQHF	TGCAGCGTTGGAGGGGGCAACAGTAGTAGAGATCAGCCCCAGCATTTT
TRBV5-4	TRBJ1-2	TRBD1	once	CASSPSGTDYGYTF	TGTGCCAGCAGCCCTTCTGGGACAGACTATGGCTACACCTTC
TRBV10-2	TRBJ1-5	TRBD1	.	CASSADRDQPQHF	TGCGCCAGCAGTGCCGACAGGGATCAGCCCCAGCATTTT
TRBV5-6	TRBJ2-3	TRBD2	.	CASSASGGKDTQYF	TGTGCCAGCAGCGCTAGCGGGGGAAAGGATACGCAGTATTTT
TRBV19	TRBJ1-1	.	many	CASSIGAVTEAFF	TGTGCCAGTAGTATAGGAGCTGTCACTGAAGCTTTCTTT
TRBV3-1/TRBV3-2	TRBJ1-1	TRBD1	.	CASSPGGPNMNTEAFF	TGTGCCAGCAGCCCAGGGGGACCAAACATGAACACTGAAGCTTTCTTT
TRBV7-2	TRBJ2-7	.	.	CASSLEGDYYEQYF	TGTGCCAGCAGCTTAGAGGGGGATTACTACGAGCAGTACTTC
TRBV7-9	TRBJ2-5	TRBD2	.	CASSAPWGGKETQYF	TGTGCCAGCAGCGCTCCTTGGGGGGGTAAAGAGACCCAGTACTTC
TRBV6-5	TRBJ1-1	TRBD1	.	CASSPLGTGNTEAFF	TGTGCCAGCAGCCCACTCGGGACAGGGAACACTGAAGCTTTCTTT
TRBV5-6	TRBJ1-1	TRBD1	.	CASSSTGETETFF	TGTGCCAGCAGCTCTACAGGGGAAACTGAAACTTTCTTT
TRBV10-2	TRBJ1-2	.	.	CANSERRGDYGYTF	TGCGCCAACAGTGAGCGGAGGGGAGACTATGGCTACACCTTC
TRBV7-2	TRBJ1-2	.	.	CASSSSAGAREGYTF	TGTGCCAGCAGCTCCAGTGCGGGGGCGCGGGAAGGCTACACCTTC